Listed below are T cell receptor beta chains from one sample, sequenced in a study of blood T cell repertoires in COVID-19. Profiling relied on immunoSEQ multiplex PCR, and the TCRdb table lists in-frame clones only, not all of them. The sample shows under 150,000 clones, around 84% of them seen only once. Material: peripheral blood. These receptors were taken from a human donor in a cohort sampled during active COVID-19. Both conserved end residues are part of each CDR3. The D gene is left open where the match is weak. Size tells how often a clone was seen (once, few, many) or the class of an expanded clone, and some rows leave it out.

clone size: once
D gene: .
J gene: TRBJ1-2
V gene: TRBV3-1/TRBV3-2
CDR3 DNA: TGTGCCAGCAGCCAACGGTCCCTACATGGCTACACCTTC
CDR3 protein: CASSQRSLHGYTF

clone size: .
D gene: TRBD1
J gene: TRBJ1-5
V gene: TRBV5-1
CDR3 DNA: TGCGCCAGCAGCGCCGGACAGGCCAATCAGCCCCAGCATTTT
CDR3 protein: CASSAGQANQPQHF

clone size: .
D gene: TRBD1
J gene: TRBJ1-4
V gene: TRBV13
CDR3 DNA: TGTGCCAGCAGCTTAGAGGGGACAGGCCGGATTTTT
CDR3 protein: CASSLEGTGRIF

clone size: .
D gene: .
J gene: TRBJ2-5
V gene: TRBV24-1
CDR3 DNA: TGTGCCACCAGTAGGGGTCGGGGGGAGACCCAGTACTTC
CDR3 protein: CATSRGRGETQYF

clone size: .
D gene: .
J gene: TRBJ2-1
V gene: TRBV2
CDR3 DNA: TGTGCCAGCAGGGTTACGGGTAGATCCGGAAATGAGCAGTTCTTC
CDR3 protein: CASRVTGRSGNEQFF

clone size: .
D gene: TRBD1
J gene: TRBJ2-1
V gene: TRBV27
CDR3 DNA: TGTGCCAGCAGTTTTGCGGGACAGGGGTACAATGAGCAGTTCTTC
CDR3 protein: CASSFAGQGYNEQFF

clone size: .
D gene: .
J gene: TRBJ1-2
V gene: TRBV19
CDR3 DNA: TGTGCCAGTAGTATGGGGGGGGCGCTGGCTGGCTACACCTTC
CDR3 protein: CASSMGGALAGYTF

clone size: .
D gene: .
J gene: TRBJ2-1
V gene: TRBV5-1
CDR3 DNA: TGCGCCAGCAGCCCTCGAGTTAGGGGCAGGGGCTACAATGAGCAGTTCTTC
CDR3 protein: CASSPRVRGRGYNEQFF

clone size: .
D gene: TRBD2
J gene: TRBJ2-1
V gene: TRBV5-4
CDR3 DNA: TGTGCCAGCAGCTCCGCACTAGCGGGGGGCTACAATGAGCAGTTCTTC
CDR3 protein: CASSSALAGGYNEQFF

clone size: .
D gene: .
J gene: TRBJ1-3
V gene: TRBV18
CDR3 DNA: TGTGCCAGCTCACCAGGCCAGAATATTGGAAACACCATATATTTT
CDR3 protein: CASSPGQNIGNTIYF

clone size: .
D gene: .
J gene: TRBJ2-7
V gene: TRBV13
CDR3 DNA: TGTGCCAGCAGCTCCAGGGAGGGGACAGGATGGGAGCAGTACTTC
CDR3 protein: CASSSREGTGWEQYF

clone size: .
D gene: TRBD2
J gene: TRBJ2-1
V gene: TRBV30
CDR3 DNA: TGTGCCACTACCTCCGGGACTAGCTACAATGAGCAGTTCTTC
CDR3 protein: CATTSGTSYNEQFF

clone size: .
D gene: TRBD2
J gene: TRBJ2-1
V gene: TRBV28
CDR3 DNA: TGTGCCAGCACTCCGTGGGGGACTAGCGGGAACAATGAGCAGTTCTTC
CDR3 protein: CASTPWGTSGNNEQFF

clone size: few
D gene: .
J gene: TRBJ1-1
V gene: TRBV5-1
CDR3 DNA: TGCGCCAGCAGCCCTGCGACAGCCAACACTGAAGCTTTCTTT
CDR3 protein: CASSPATANTEAFF

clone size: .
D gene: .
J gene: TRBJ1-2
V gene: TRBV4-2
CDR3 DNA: TGTGCCAGCAGCCACTCAGACAGCACCAACTATGGCTACACCTTC
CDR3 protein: CASSHSDSTNYGYTF